This is a list of T cell receptor beta chains from one sample in a study of long-term antiretroviral therapy in people with HIV. TCRdb's table, derived via immunoSEQ multiplex PCR, lists solely in-frame clones and lacks some. The data contain about 30,000 clones, 65% to 85% of them singletons. The specimen was unsorted PBMCs, collected 3 years after starting antiretroviral therapy. Source of these receptors: a man aged 35-49 years with HIV. Both conserved end residues are part of each CDR3. A D gene is named only where the DNA matches it firmly. Rows may omit the clone size; those that give it use once, few, many or a size class.

-	TRBV29-1	TRBJ1-1	-	CSFLGDTEAFF	TGCAGCTTCCTTGGGGACACTGAAGCTTTCTTT
-	TRBV6-6	TRBJ1-2	-	CASSYTSGAGGSGYTF	TGTGCCAGCAGTTACACATCAGGCGCCGGGGGTTCTGGCTACACCTTC
TRBD1	TRBV7-9	TRBJ2-7	few	CASSLEGGGEQYF	TGTGCCAGCAGCTTAGAAGGGGGCGGTGAGCAGTACTTC
-	TRBV13	TRBJ2-7	-	CASSEANTPREQYF	TGTGCCAGCAGCGAGGCTAACACGCCGCGAGAGCAGTACTTC
-	TRBV9	TRBJ1-2	-	CASSAAGPNNYGYTF	TGTGCCAGCAGCGCCGCAGGGCCCAATAACTATGGCTACACCTTC
-	TRBV6-5	TRBJ2-3	-	CASSYSIGFGDTQYF	TGTGCCAGCAGTTACTCGATTGGGTTCGGCGATACGCAGTATTTT
-	TRBV18	TRBJ2-2	-	CASSPAGWRANTGELFF	TGTGCCAGCTCACCGGCGGGGTGGAGAGCGAACACCGGGGAGCTGTTTTTT
-	TRBV18	TRBJ2-5	once	CASSPWREQETQYF	TGTGCCAGCTCACCATGGCGGGAACAAGAGACCCAGTACTTC
-	TRBV18	TRBJ2-1	-	CASSPPAAGPGGEQFF	TGTGCCAGCTCACCACCGGCAGCGGGCCCGGGTGGTGAGCAGTTCTTC
TRBD1	TRBV7-3	TRBJ1-5	few	CASSLIQRLGQSFQPQHF	TGTGCCAGCAGCTTAATCCAACGCCTGGGACAGTCGTTTCAGCCCCAGCATTTT
-	TRBV19	TRBJ1-5	-	CASSTYRDKNQPQHF	TGTGCCAGTAGTACCTACCGGGACAAGAATCAGCCCCAGCATTTT
-	TRBV7-9	TRBJ2-2	-	CASSYGTVNTGELFF	TGTGCCAGCAGTTACGGGACGGTGAACACCGGGGAGCTGTTTTTT
TRBD1	TRBV27	TRBJ2-7	-	CASSFLDRAGTILF	TGTGCCAGCAGTTTTCTGGACAGGGCCGGAACTATACTCTTC
-	TRBV2	TRBJ2-5	once	CASSDRETQYF	TGTGCCAGCAGTGATCGGGAGACCCAGTACTTC